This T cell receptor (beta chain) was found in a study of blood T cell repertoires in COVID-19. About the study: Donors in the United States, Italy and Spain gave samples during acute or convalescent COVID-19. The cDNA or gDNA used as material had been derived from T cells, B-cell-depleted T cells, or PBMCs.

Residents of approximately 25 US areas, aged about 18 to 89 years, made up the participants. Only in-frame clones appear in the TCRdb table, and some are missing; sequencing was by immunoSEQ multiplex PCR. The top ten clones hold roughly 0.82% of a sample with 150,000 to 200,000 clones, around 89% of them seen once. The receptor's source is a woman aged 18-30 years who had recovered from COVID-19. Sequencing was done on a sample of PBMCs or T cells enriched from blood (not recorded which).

The CDR3 protein is CASSLAPQGAQYEQYF. For the CDR3, the DNA is TGTGCCAGCAGCTTAGCGCCTCAGGGGGCCCAATACGAGCAGTACTTC. This rearrangement joins TRBV7-8 to TRBJ2-7; 8 bases are shared with TRBD1. The V and J ends lost 0 bases and 4 bases, in that order; junction bases with no gene match: 8. Looked up from germline, CDR1 is SGHVS and CDR2 is FQNEAQ. The CDR3 totals 16 residues.